This TCR beta chain was observed in a study of blood T cells in healthy people across ages. A second PCR of 7 to 11 cycles used a sample-barcoded 5' primer and a J-beta primer mix. Researchers report that a template-switch adaptor with 12 random nucleotides tagged each cDNA molecule. TCRdb recomputed calls from the 5' RACE reads with MiXCR, one row per CDR3 protein. The sample records 550,000 to 650,000 distinct CDR3 sequences, approximately 26% being singletons. This clonotype has a handful of counts. This CDR3 comprises 15 residues. Per the germline V gene, CDR1 is SGHVS and CDR2 is FQNEAQ. Trimming left V 2 bases short and J 0 bases short, with 9 bases between. A further study also used this sample, focusing on T cells of mothers and their children. As reported in that work: For cDNA synthesis, the complete extracted RNA was used (about 1.6 ug per 15 ul). A primer called M1S, used in the second PCR, added sample barcodes and 2-4 random nucleotides.

The chain couples TRBV7-8 to TRBJ2-3; perhaps TRBD2 as D (6 bases). This receptor was taken from a boy between 2 and 10 years old in good health. The sequenced sample consisted of blood. CDR3 protein: CASSLSGGSTDTQYF. The CDR3 DNA reads TGTGCCAGCAGCTTATCCGGGGGTAGCACAGATACGCAGTATTTT.